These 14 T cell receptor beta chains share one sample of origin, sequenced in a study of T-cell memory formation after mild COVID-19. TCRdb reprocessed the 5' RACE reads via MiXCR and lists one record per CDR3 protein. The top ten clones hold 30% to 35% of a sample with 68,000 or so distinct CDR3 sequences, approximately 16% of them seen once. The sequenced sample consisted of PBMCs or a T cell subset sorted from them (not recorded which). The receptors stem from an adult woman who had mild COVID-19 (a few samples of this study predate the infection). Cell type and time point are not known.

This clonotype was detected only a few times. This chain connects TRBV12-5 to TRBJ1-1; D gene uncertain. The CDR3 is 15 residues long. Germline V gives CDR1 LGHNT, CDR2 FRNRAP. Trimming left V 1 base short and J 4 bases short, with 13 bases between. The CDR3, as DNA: TGTGCTAGTGGTTTGGGAGGTGGGGTCGCCACTGAAGCTTTCTTT. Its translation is CASGLGGGVATEAFF.

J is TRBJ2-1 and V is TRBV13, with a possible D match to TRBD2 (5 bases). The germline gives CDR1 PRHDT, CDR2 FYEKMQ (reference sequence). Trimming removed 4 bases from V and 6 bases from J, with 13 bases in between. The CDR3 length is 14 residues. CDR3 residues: CASSSVVGGNEQFF. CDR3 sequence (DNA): TGTGCCAGCAGCTCCGTGGTTGGAGGCAATGAGCAGTTCTTC.

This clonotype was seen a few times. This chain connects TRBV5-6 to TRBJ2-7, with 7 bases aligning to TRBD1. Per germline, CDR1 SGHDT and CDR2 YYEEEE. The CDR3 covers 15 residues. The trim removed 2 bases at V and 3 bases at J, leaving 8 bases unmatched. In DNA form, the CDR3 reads TGTGCCAGCAGCTTCATCGGGACAGATTTCTACGAGCAGTACTTC. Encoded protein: CASSFIGTDFYEQYF.

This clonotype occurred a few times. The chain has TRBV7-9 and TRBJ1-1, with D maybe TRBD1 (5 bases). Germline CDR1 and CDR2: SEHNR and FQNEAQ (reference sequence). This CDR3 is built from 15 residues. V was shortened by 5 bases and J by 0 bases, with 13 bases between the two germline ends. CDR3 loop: CASSQIGGVNTEAFF. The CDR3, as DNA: TGTGCCAGCAGCCAAATAGGAGGGGTGAACACTGAAGCTTTCTTT.

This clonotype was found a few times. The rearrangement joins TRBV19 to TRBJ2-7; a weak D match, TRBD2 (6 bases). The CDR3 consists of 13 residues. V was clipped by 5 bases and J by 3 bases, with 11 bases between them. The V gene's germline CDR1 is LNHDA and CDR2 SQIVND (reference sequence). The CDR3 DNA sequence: TGTGCCAGTAGTGCGGGACTGGTCTACGAGCAGTACTTC. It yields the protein CASSAGLVYEQYF.

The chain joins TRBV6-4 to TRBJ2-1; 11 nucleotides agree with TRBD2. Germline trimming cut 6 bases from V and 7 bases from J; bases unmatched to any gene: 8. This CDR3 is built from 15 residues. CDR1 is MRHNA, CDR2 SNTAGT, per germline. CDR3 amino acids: CASSELAGVYNEQFF. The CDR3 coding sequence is TGTGCCAGCAGCGAACTAGCGGGAGTATATAATGAGCAGTTCTTC.

CDR3 sequence (DNA): TGTGCCAGTAGTAAAACAGGGGGCGGTCAGCCCCAGCATTTT. As protein: CASSKTGGGQPQHF. This rearrangement joins TRBV19 to TRBJ1-5; 9 bases line up with TRBD1. The CDR3 extends over 14 amino acids. Germline trimming cut 4 bases from V and 6 bases from J; bases unmatched to any gene: 4. Germline V lookup: CDR1 LNHDA, CDR2 SQIVND (reference sequence).

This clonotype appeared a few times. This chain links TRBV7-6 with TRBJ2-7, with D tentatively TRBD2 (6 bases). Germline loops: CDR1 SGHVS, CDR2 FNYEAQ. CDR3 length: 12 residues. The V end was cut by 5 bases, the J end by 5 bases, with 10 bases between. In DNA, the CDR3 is TGTGCCAGCAGCGCAGGCGGGGACGAGCAGTACTTC. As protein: CASSAGGDEQYF.

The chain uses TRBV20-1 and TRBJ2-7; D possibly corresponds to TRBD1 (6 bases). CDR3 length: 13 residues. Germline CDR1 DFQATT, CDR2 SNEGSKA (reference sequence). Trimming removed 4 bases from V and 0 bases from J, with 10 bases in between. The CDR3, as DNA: TGCAGTGCTATAGACAGGAGCTCCTACGAGCAGTACTTC. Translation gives CSAIDRSSYEQYF.

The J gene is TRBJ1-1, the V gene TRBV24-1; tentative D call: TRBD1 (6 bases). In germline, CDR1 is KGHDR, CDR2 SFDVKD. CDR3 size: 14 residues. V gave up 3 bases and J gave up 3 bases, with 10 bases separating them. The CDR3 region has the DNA TGTGCCACCAGTGATACAGGGTTGGACACTGAAGCTTTCTTT. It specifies CATSDTGLDTEAFF.

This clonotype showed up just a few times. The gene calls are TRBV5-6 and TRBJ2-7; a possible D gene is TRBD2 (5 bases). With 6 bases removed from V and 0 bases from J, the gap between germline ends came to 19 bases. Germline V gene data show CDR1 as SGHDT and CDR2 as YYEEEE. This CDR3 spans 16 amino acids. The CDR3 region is CASIRKGLASSYEQYF. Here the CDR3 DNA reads TGTGCCAGCATCCGCAAAGGACTTGCTAGCTCCTACGAGCAGTACTTC.

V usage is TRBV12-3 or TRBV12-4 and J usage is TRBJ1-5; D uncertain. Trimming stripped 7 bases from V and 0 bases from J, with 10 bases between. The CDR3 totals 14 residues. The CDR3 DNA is TGTGCCAGCATCCCCTCGCTTAGCAATCAGCCCCAGCATTTT. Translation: CASIPSLSNQPQHF.

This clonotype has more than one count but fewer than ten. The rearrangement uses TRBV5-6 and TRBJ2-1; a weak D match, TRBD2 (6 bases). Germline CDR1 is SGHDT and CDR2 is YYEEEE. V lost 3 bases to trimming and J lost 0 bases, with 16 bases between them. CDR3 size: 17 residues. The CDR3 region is CASSWGDSLSSYNEQFF. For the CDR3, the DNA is TGTGCCAGCAGCTGGGGGGACTCCCTGAGCTCCTACAATGAGCAGTTCTTC.

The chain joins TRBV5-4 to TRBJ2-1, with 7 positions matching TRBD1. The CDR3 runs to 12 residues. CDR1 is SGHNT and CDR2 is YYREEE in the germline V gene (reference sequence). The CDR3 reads CAFRDSSDEQFF. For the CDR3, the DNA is TGTGCGTTTAGGGACAGCTCCGATGAGCAGTTCTTC.